A selection of T cell receptor beta chains follows, all from one sample in a study of OX40 agonist ivuxolimab in advanced cancers. Sequencing was performed with immunoSEQ multiplex PCR; in TCRdb, only in-frame clones are kept and a portion is missing. Altogether under 100,000 clones are present, about 91% being singletons, with the ten largest covering around 2.5%. This specimen was CD4+ or CD8+ T cells sorted from blood, taken in a trial of the OX40 agonist ivuxolimab. These receptors all come from an adult with an advanced solid tumor such as melanoma, head and neck, liver or kidney cancer. Each CDR3 is given with its conserved first and last residue. D genes are given only for firm matches. Clone sizes are given selectively: once, few, many, or a class where the clone is expanded.

v_gene: TRBV28
len: 17
d_gene: TRBD2
abundance: -
j_gene: TRBJ2-2
CDR3aa: CASSFVGLAGVTGELFF
CDR3nt: TGTGCCAGCAGTTTCGTCGGACTAGCGGGCGTCACCGGGGAGCTGTTTTTT

v_gene: TRBV20-1
len: 11
d_gene: TRBD2
abundance: -
j_gene: TRBJ2-1
CDR3aa: CSAESGTRQFF
CDR3nt: TGCAGTGCTGAAAGCGGGACGCGGCAGTTCTTC

v_gene: TRBV10-3
len: 15
d_gene: TRBD2
abundance: -
j_gene: TRBJ2-3
CDR3aa: CAISEGLAETDTQYF
CDR3nt: TGTGCCATCAGTGAGGGACTAGCGGAGACAGATACGCAGTATTTT

v_gene: TRBV5-1
len: 14
d_gene: -
abundance: -
j_gene: TRBJ2-3
CDR3aa: CASSLERSTDTQYF
CDR3nt: TGCGCCAGCAGCTTGGAGCGGAGCACAGATACGCAGTATTTT

v_gene: TRBV7-9
len: 17
d_gene: -
abundance: -
j_gene: TRBJ2-5
CDR3aa: CASSLVGQVASWETQYF
CDR3nt: TGTGCCAGCAGCTTAGTAGGGCAGGTCGCAAGTTGGGAGACCCAGTACTTC

v_gene: TRBV6-1
len: 16
d_gene: -
abundance: -
j_gene: TRBJ2-3
CDR3aa: CASSVGAGGSGDTQYF
CDR3nt: TGTGCCAGCAGTGTGGGGGCCGGGGGCTCTGGAGATACGCAGTATTTT

v_gene: TRBV29-1
len: 12
d_gene: -
abundance: -
j_gene: TRBJ2-3
CDR3aa: CSVGLFTDTQYF
CDR3nt: TGCAGCGTTGGTCTGTTCACAGATACGCAGTATTTT

v_gene: TRBV7-3
len: 15
d_gene: TRBD1
abundance: -
j_gene: TRBJ2-7
CDR3aa: CASSLTLGQGNEQYF
CDR3nt: TGTGCCAGCAGCTTAACTTTGGGACAGGGCAACGAGCAGTACTTC

v_gene: TRBV5-4
len: 15
d_gene: -
abundance: once
j_gene: TRBJ1-2
CDR3aa: CASRPGGSSNYGYTF
CDR3nt: TGTGCCAGCAGGCCCGGAGGGTCTTCTAACTATGGCTACACCTTC

v_gene: TRBV6-1
len: 12
d_gene: -
abundance: -
j_gene: TRBJ1-1
CDR3aa: CASSFKNTEAFF
CDR3nt: TGTGCCAGCAGTTTTAAGAACACTGAAGCTTTCTTT

v_gene: TRBV6-6
len: 16
d_gene: TRBD2
abundance: -
j_gene: TRBJ2-3
CDR3aa: CASRNQLAEFTDTQYF
CDR3nt: TGTGCCAGCAGAAACCAACTAGCGGAATTCACAGATACGCAGTATTTT

v_gene: TRBV7-9
len: 14
d_gene: -
abundance: -
j_gene: TRBJ2-3
CDR3aa: CASSTTPAPDTQYF
CDR3nt: TGTGCCAGCAGCACCACTCCGGCCCCAGATACGCAGTATTTT

v_gene: TRBV2
len: 14
d_gene: TRBD1
abundance: -
j_gene: TRBJ2-7
CDR3aa: CASSSGQGSDEQYF
CDR3nt: TGTGCCAGCAGTTCTGGACAGGGATCGGACGAGCAGTACTTC

v_gene: TRBV23-1
len: 13
d_gene: -
abundance: -
j_gene: TRBJ1-2
CDR3aa: CASSPPPNYGYTF
CDR3nt: TGCGCCAGCAGTCCCCCGCCAAACTATGGCTACACCTTC

v_gene: TRBV18
len: 14
d_gene: TRBD2
abundance: -
j_gene: TRBJ2-7
CDR3aa: CASSEAGGRYEQYF
CDR3nt: TGTGCCAGCTCCGAAGCGGGAGGGCGGTACGAGCAGTACTTC